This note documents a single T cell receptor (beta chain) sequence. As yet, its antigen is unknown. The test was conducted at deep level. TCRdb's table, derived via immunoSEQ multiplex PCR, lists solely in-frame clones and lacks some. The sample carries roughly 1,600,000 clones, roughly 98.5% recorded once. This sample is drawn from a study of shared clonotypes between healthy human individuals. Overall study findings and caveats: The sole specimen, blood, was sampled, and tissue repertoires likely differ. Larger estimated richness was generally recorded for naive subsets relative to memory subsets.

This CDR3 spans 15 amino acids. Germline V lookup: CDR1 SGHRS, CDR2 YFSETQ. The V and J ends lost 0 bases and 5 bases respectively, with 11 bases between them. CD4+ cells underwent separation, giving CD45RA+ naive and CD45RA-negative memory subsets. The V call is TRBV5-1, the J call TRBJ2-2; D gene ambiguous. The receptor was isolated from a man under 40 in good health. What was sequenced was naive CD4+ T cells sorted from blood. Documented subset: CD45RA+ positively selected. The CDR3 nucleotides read TGCGCCAGCAGCTTGGGACCGGTATCTACCGGGGAGCTGTTTTTT. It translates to CASSLGPVSTGELFF.